Sequencing of this T cell receptor (beta chain) was carried out in a study of molecular identifiers for immune sequencing clone quantification. One entry per CDR3 protein results from TCRdb running MiXCR on the PCR reads. The repertoire holds fewer than 350,000 distinct CDR3 sequences, with over 20% as singletons. This clonotype was picked up a small number of times. Germline trimming cut 7 bases from V and 5 bases from J; bases unmatched to any gene: 13. CDR1 and CDR2 from the germline V gene are SGHAT and FQNNGV. CDR3 length equals 16 residues. The receptor was derived from a human donor in good health. Some libraries in this study had Jurkat cell RNA spiked in. Sample: naive CD8+ T cells from blood, with Jurkat cell RNA spiked in. As to subset: FACS-sorted CD8+CD4-CCR7+CD45RA+ naive T cells. The genes are TRBV11-2 and TRBJ2-3; 9 bases map to TRBD2. The CDR3 loop is CASMEAGGQVGDTQYF. The CDR3 nucleotides read TGTGCCAGCATGGAAGCGGGGGGCCAGGTAGGAGATACGCAGTATTTT.